This paragraph covers one TCR beta chain sequence. This clonotype was observed at least ten times. The specificity of this receptor is unknown. No qualities accompany the bases; no much larger clone lies one base away. The CDR3 runs 15 residues from the cysteine to the phenylalanine. The sequence is cut down to CDR3 DNA, 45 bases in frame from base 1. Via the germline V gene (reference sequence), CDR1 is SEHNR and CDR2 FQNEAQ. Here V drops 4 bases and J drops 5 bases, and the junction holds 11 bases not matched to any gene. The entry originates in a study of T cell repertoires in cytomegalovirus infection (dated by TCRdb to the late 2010s). For the study in its entirety: Donor HLA type was relevant to the analysis, as public TCR beta signatures indicated carriage of CMV infection together with the matching HLA type.

The instrument was an Illumina HiSeq 1500. The public reads were reprocessed in TCRdb via fastp at Q25 and MiXCR, keeping in-frame beta chains. Identical CDR3 proteins give one entry, which carries the most common genes and DNA. In this sample the table shows 500,000 or so distinct CDR3 sequences, 16% of which occur a single time. In total, the top ten clones hold more than 20% of the sample. Summary of the overall study and its limitations: In the ex vivo response, HLA-C-restricted CMV-specific TCR beta clonotypes were dominant, and in two of eight donors the single most frequent clonotype came from this HLA-C-restricted group. In both this cohort and an independent roughly 400-donor cohort, the cumulative frequency of public TCR beta family members distinguished carriers of CMV infection plus the relevant HLA type.

The TCR originated in a human donor in good health (CMV status not recorded). Some clones in this sample may be carry-over from other donors' samples. The V and J genes are TRBV7-9 and TRBJ2-7; a stretch of 7 junction bases matches TRBD1. Sample: CD8+ T cells from PBMCs. The CDR3 corresponds to CASSSRQGIDNEQYF. The sequence in DNA is TGTGCCAGCAGCTCCAGACAGGGCATTGACAACGAGCAGTACTTC.